The clone carrying this T cell receptor beta chain turned up a few times. Its specificity is not known. This sample was included in a study of T cell repertoires in cytomegalovirus infection. Study-level background: An indication of both CMV infection and matching HLA type came from public TCR beta signatures. General study findings and limits: Carriers of CMV and the relevant HLA type were discriminated by public TCR beta frequency. Clonotype analysis showed dominance of the ex vivo response by HLA-C-restricted CMV-specific TCR beta clonotypes.

From the reads, TCRdb called clonotypes with MiXCR, one entry per CDR3 protein. The sample lists some 180,000 distinct CDR3 sequences, roughly a fifth occurring once. V lost 6 bases, J lost 11 bases, and 16 bases lay in between. The CDR3 runs 12 residues. The germline gives CDR1 WSHSY, CDR2 SAAADI. This sequence joins TRBV10-2 and TRBJ1-1; D gene ambiguous. This TCR derives from a human donor in good health (CMV status not recorded). Some clones in this sample may be carry-over from other donors' samples. Sequenced sample: PBMCs. This chain's CDR3 is CASREDYQRAFF. The CDR3 DNA reads TGCGCCAGCAGGGAGGACTACCAAAGGGCTTTCTTT.